This T cell receptor beta chain originates from a study of Tregs in tolerant kidney transplant recipients. Comment on this clone: The target antigen is unknown.

Mixed chimerism was transient after nonmyeloablative marrow transplants from related graft donors. CD4+CD25+CD127- Tregs, CD4+CD25- non-Tregs, CD4 and CD8 cells were sorted. Only in-frame clones appear in the TCRdb table, and some are missing; sequencing was by immunoSEQ multiplex PCR. Of nearly 50,000 clones listed, roughly nine tenths are singletons. Per germline, CDR1 LNHDA and CDR2 SQIVND (reference sequence). The CDR3 contains 13 residues. Deletions cut 6 bases from V and 0 bases from J, with 8 bases between. Study-level results: Few patients were studied, so findings need validation in larger groups. Nucleotide sequences could not be compared across some patients' samples due to primer changes. The most relevant donor-specific Treg TCRbeta repertoire apparently came from expansion with activated donor B cells.

Specimen: CD8+ T cells from blood (PBMCs), collected 12 months after the transplant. The receptor's source is a human patient who received a combined kidney and bone marrow transplant. Some T cells may possibly be graft donor cells. The chain uses TRBV19 and TRBJ2-5; D is perhaps TRBD1 (6 bases). CDR3 DNA: TGTGCCAGTAGAACAGGGTACCAAGAGACCCAGTACTTC. Residues: CASRTGYQETQYF.